Listed here is a single T cell receptor beta chain. Its antigen remains unknown. These data originate in a study of CD8 T cells in ankylosing spondylitis. One entry per CDR3 protein, called by TCRdb with MiXCR from the 5' RACE reads. Of 150,000 to 200,000 distinct CDR3 sequences in the sample, around a third are singletons; the top ten hold over 5.5%. Study conclusions and caveats: Characteristic, it appeared, of ankylosing spondylitis blood was a TCR beta motif of eight highly homologous variants.

CDR1 and CDR2 from the germline V gene are DFQATT and SNEGSKA (reference sequence). The germline V and J ends were trimmed by 5 bases and 4 bases, with 6 bases remaining between them. The CDR3 sequence is 11 residues long. The specimen was synovial fluid, either unsorted or a sorted T cell fraction (not recorded which). This sequence joins TRBV20-1 and TRBJ1-3, with D uncertain. This TCR was recovered from a male donor with ankylosing spondylitis. CDR3 protein: CSAQDGNTIYF. The CDR3, as DNA: TGCAGTGCTCAGGACGGAAACACCATATATTTT.